The entry below gives a single T cell receptor (beta chain) sequence along with its context. No cognate antigen has been identified for it. Nothing much larger sits one base from this clone, and base qualities are not available. V loses 8 bases, J loses 4 bases, and the germline ends lie 14 bases apart. Via the germline V gene, CDR1 is MDHEN and CDR2 SYDVKM. The CDR3 goes from the cysteine to the phenylalanine over 13 residues. Only the CDR3 portion is preserved as DNA: 39 bases, with reading frame beginning at the first base. The sample belongs to a study of shared clonotypes between healthy human individuals (dated by TCRdb to the early 2020s). For the study in its entirety: A few men and two women, aged 18 to 49 years, made up the cohort. Each donor's leukapheresis produced roughly between about 0.9 and 9.5 billion PBMCs. To estimate repertoire size and how much clonotypes are shared between individuals, the study performed deep sequencing of blood TCR repertoires from five healthy adults. For each donor, CD4 naive and CD4 memory were each run on three plates, CD8 naive on two plates, and CD8 memory on one plate. To increase sequencing depth and limit assay-specific biases, TCR repertoire library preparation and sequencing were carried out by different laboratories using diverse techniques.

Using the deep immunoSEQ assay, multiplex PCR amplified TCR CDR3 regions from genomic DNA. Extracted genomic DNA from each cell subset was distributed evenly across all wells of several immunoSEQ 96-well plates, and each plate was treated as a replicate. For sorted subsets, each replicate PCR was loaded with around 200 ng genomic DNA, equivalent to 30,000 or so T cell genomes. Purified libraries were quantified with a Qubit 3.0 fluorometer, sized on a Bioanalyzer 2100, and re-quantified with the KAPA Library Quantification kit. Every immunoSEQ 96-well plate was sequenced on a dedicated single-read 150-cycle Illumina NextSeq 550 flow cell. Under the source paper's analysis protocol: The immunoSEQ output contained only junctional sequences without quality scores, so filtering could not match that applied to full-length reads. Sequences were annotated with PyIR, a Python wrapper for IgBLAST v1.9, and V/J genes and CDR3 were assigned using IMGT germline references. Reads with weak V/J assignments (E-value above 1e-6), missing CDR3, stop codons, out-of-frame junctions, or ambiguous translated residues were removed. A V3J clonotype was defined by an identical inferred V gene, J gene, and CDR3 amino acid sequence. To compute the percentage overlap between repertoires, the number of shared unique clonotypes was divided by the size of the smaller repertoire. Repertoire richness was assessed with RTK rarefaction, the Chao1 estimator, and Recon v2.1 estimates of unobserved clonotypes. OLGA was used to compute generation probabilities for all TCRbeta clonotypes that the gDNA method yielded from a handful of donors. TCRdb provides this immuneACCESS table in a form limited to in-frame rearrangements. Some clones are lacking; in checked studies, under half of them reflect an unresolved V gene, and why the rest are absent is not known. Clonal size and the V and J genes are those of that table, whereas D and trimming came from the DNA. Present in this sample are a few hundred thousand clones, around 97% of which were seen just once. The top ten constitute around 0.058% of the sample.

Donors were healthy HIV-negative adults with no recently reported acute infections or vaccinations. Every donor was a Caucasian adult residing in Nashville, Tennessee, USA. CD4+ T cells were enriched through magnetic negative selection, after which naive cells were positively selected on CD45RA and the remaining negative fraction served as the memory subset. After blood collection by leukapheresis, PBMCs were isolated using Ficoll-Histopaque density gradient centrifugation and then cryopreserved in the vapor phase of liquid nitrogen. Analytical flow cytometry was used to check the purity and quantity of every magnetically sorted T cell population. From each sorted fraction, genomic DNA was isolated and quantified by UV absorbance on a Nanodrop 2000c. What the study reported, not specific to this receptor: Pairwise subsampling indicated that sequencing depth was expected to affect the degree of clonotype sharing among donors. Rarefaction of sorted-subset datasets indicated incomplete sequencing despite the large sequencing depth. Sampling was restricted to blood, and TCR repertoires in tissue are likely to differ from TCR repertoires in blood. Naive subsets generally had larger estimated clonotype richness than memory subsets. Sharing across a few donors was observed for about 5% of naive CD4, less than 4% of naive CD8, over 2% of memory CD4, and around 0.4% of memory CD8 clonotypes. Compared with non-shared clonotypes, the clonotypes found in all four sorted-subset donors had higher generation probabilities. The genetic and exposure-history diversity represented was limited by the small number of donors.

The sequenced sample was naive CD4+ T cells sorted from blood. The cell subset or site label corresponds to: CD45RA+ positively selected. The V and J segments used are TRBV28 and TRBJ1-2, with no reliable assignment of the D segment. The TCR originated in a woman aged 30 to 39 in good health. The bases are TGTGCCAGCCGAGAACAGACCCCCTATGGCTACACCTTC. It is translated as CASREQTPYGYTF.